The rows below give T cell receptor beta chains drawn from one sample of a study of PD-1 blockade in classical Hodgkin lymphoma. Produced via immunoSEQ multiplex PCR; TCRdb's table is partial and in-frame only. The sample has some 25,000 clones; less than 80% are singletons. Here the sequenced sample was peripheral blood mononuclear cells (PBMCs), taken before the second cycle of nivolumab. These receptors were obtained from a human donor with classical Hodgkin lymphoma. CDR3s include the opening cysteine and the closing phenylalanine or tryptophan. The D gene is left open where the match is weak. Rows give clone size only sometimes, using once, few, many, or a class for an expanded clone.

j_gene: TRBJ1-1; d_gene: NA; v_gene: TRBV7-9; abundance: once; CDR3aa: CASSPPSGDTAFF; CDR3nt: TGTGCCAGCAGCCCACCTTCAGGGGACACGGCTTTCTTT
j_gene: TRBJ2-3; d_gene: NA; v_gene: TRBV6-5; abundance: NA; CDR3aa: CASSYSYLEDTQYF; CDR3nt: TGTGCCAGCAGTTACTCGTATCTAGAAGATACGCAGTATTTT
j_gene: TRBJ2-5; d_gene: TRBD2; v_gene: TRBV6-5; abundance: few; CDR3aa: CASNGGGVQETQYF; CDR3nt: TGTGCCAGCAATGGCGGGGGGGTCCAAGAGACCCAGTACTTC
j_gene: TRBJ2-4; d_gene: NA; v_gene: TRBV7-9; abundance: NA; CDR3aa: CASSPIGQNLAKNIQYF; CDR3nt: TGTGCCAGCAGCCCGATCGGACAGAACCTAGCCAAAAACATTCAGTACTTC
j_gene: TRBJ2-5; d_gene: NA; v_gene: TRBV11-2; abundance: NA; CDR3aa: CASSYPGAQYF; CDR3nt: TGTGCCAGCAGCTACCCTGGGGCCCAGTACTTC
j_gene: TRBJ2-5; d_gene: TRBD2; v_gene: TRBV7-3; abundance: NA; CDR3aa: CASSFTGGPGTQYF; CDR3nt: TGTGCCAGCAGCTTTACGGGGGGGCCCGGGACCCAGTACTTC
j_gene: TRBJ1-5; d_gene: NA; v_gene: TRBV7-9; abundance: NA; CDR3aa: CASSLVGGAGNQPQHF; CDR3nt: TGTGCCAGCAGCTTAGTTGGGGGGGCAGGTAATCAGCCCCAGCATTTT
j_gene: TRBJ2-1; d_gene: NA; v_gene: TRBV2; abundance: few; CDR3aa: CASSGGLDEQFF; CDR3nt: TGTGCCAGCAGTGGAGGGTTGGATGAGCAGTTCTTC
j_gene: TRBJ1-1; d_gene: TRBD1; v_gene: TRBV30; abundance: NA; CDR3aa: CACRQGRRTEAFF; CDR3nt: TGTGCCTGCCGACAGGGGCGACGGACTGAAGCTTTCTTT
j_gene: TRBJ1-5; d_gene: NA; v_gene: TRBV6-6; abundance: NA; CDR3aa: CASRGQNNQPQHF; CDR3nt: TGTGCCAGCAGAGGACAGAACAATCAGCCCCAGCATTTT
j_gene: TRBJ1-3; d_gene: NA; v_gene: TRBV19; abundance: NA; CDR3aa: CASSPEGGVSGNTIYF; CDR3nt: TGTGCCAGTAGCCCAGAGGGCGGAGTCTCTGGAAACACCATATATTTT
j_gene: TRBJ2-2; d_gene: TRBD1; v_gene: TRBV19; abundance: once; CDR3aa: CASSGTGTDTGELFF; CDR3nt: TGTGCCAGTAGTGGGACAGGGACGGACACCGGGGAGCTGTTTTTT
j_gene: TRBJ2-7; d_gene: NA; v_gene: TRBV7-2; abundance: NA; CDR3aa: CASSPNRVYEQYF; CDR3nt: TGTGCCAGCAGCCCGAACAGGGTTTACGAGCAGTACTTC
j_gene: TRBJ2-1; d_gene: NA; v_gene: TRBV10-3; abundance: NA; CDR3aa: CAGSWGANGGEQFF; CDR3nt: TGTGCCGGAAGCTGGGGGGCGAACGGCGGTGAGCAGTTCTTC
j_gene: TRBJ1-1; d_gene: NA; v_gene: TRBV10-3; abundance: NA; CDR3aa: CAISESGFEVRFEAFF; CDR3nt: TGTGCCATCAGTGAGTCCGGGTTCGAAGTCCGGTTTGAAGCTTTCTTT
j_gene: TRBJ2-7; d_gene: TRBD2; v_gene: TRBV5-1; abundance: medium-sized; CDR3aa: CASSPLGGEAGEQYF; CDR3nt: TGCGCCAGCAGCCCACTAGGCGGGGAAGCGGGAGAGCAGTACTTC
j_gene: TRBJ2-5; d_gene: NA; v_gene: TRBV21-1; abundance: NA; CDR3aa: CASSKEEGQEETQYF; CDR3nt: TGTGCCAGCAGCAAAGAGGAGGGCCAGGAAGAGACCCAGTACTTC
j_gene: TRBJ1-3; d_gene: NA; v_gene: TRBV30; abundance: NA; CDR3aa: CAWSRLREGGNTIYF; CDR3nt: TGTGCCTGGAGTCGGCTGAGGGAAGGTGGAAACACCATATATTTT
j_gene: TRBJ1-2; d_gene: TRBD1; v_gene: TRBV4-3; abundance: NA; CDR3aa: CASSQDLVDRAYGYTF; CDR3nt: TGCGCCAGCAGCCAAGATTTGGTCGACAGGGCCTATGGCTACACCTTC
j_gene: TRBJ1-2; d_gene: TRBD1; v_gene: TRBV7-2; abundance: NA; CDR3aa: CASSQDLVDRAYGYTF; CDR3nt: TGCGCCAGCAGCCAAGATTTGGTCGACAGGGCCTATGGCTACACCTTC
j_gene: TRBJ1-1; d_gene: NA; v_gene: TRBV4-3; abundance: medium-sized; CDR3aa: CASAPSRNTEAFF; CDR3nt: TGCGCCAGCGCCCCTTCGCGGAACACTGAAGCTTTCTTT
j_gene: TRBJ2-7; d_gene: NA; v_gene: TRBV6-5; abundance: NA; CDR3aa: CASSYIWDEQYF; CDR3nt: TGTGCCAGCAGTTACATATGGGACGAGCAGTACTTC
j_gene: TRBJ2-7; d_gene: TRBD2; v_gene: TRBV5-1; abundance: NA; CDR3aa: CASSTGGGYEQYF; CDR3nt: TGCGCCAGCAGCACTGGCGGGGGCTACGAGCAGTACTTC
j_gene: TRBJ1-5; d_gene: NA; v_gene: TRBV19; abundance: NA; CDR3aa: CASSISGAGHQQPQHF; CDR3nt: TGTGCCAGTAGTATATCGGGAGCAGGGCATCAACAGCCCCAGCATTTT
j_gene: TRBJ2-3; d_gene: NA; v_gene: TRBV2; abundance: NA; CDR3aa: CASRVVYTDTQYF; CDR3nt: TGTGCCAGCAGAGTAGTATACACAGATACGCAGTATTTT
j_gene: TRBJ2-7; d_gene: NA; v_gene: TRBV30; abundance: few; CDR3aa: CAGIRTGHAYEQYF; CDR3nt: TGTGCCGGCATAAGAACAGGGCACGCCTACGAGCAGTACTTC
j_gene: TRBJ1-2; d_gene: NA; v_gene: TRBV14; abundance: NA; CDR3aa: CASSQDRERGGYTF; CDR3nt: TGTGCCAGCAGCCAAGATCGGGAAAGGGGTGGCTACACCTTC
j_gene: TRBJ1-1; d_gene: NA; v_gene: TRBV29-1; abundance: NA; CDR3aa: CSGAGGGLNEAFF; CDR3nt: TGCAGCGGGGCCGGGGGAGGCCTTAATGAAGCTTTCTTT
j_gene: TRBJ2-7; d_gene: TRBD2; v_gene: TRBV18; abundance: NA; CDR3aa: CASSPGLAGYEQYF; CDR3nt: TGTGCCAGCTCACCGGGACTAGCGGGCTACGAGCAGTACTTC
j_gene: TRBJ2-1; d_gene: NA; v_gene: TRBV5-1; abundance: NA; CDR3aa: CASSPTPATYNEQFF; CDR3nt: TGCGCCAGCAGCCCCACGCCGGCTACCTACAATGAGCAGTTCTTC
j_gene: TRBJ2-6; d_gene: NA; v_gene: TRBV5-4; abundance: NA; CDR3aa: CASSLLRGSGSGANVLTF; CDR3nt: TGTGCCAGCAGCTTGCTAAGGGGTTCCGGCTCTGGGGCCAACGTCCTGACTTTC
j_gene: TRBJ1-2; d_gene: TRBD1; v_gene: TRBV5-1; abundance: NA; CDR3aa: CASSPTGEVLQSYGYTF; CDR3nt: TGCGCCAGCAGCCCGACAGGGGAGGTGCTCCAATCGTATGGCTACACCTTC
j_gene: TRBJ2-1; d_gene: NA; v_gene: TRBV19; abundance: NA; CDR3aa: CASSISFLNSYNEQFF; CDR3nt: TGTGCCAGTAGTATATCCTTCCTTAACTCCTACAATGAGCAGTTCTTC
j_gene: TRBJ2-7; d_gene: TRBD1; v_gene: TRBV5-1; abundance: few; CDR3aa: CASSLEGTGTYEQYF; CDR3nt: TGCGCCAGCAGCTTGGAAGGGACAGGGACATACGAGCAGTACTTC
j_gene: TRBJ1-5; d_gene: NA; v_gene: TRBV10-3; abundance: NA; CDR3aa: CAISEGTPNQPQHF; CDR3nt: TGTGCCATCAGTGAAGGGACCCCCAATCAGCCCCAGCATTTT
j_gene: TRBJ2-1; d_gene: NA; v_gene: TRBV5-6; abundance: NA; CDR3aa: CASSLVQLSSYNEQFF; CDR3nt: TGTGCCAGCAGCTTGGTCCAGCTAAGCTCCTACAATGAGCAGTTCTTC
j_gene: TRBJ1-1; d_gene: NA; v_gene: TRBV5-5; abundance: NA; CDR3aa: CASSLAGVGTEAFF; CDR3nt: TGTGCCAGCAGCTTGGCCGGGGTGGGCACTGAAGCTTTCTTT
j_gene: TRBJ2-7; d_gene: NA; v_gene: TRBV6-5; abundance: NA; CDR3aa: CASSYSSSYEQYF; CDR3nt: TGTGCCAGCAGTTACTCAAGCTCCTACGAGCAGTACTTC
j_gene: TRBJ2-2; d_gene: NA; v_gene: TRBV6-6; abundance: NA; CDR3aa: CASAQGSTGELFF; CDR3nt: TGTGCCAGCGCGCAGGGTAGCACCGGGGAGCTGTTTTTT
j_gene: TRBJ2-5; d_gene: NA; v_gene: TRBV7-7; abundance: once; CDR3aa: CASSQGGDTKETQYF; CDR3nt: TGTGCTAGCAGCCAGGGGGGGGACACCAAAGAGACCCAGTACTTC
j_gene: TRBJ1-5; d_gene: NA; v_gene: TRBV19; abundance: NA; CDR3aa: CASTTGWQPQHF; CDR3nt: TGTGCCAGTACCACAGGCTGGCAGCCCCAGCATTTT
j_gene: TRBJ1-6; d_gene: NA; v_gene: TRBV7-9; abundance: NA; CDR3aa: CASSLDGNSPLHF; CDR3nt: TGTGCCAGCAGCTTAGACGGGAATTCACCCCTCCACTTT